These T cell receptor beta chains were read from a single sample in a study of blood T cells in healthy people across ages. TCRdb redid the calling of the 5' RACE reads with MiXCR, one entry per CDR3 protein. The sample has fewer than 900,000 distinct CDR3 sequences, about 52% seen once. The sample taken for sequencing was blood. The receptors were sampled from a woman aged 55-70 years in good health. The CDR3 runs from the conserved cysteine through the conserved F or W. The D gene is left open where the match is weak. Clone sizes are given selectively: once, few, many, or a class where the clone is expanded.

TRBJ2-1,few,TRBV20-1,.,CSAPDSPNEQFF,TGCAGTGCCCCAGACAGCCCTAATGAGCAGTTCTTC
TRBJ1-2,.,TRBV3-1,.,CASSQELGPGRSYGYTF,TGTGCCAGCAGCCAAGAACTGGGACCCGGTCGAAGCTATGGCTACACCTTC
TRBJ2-7,.,TRBV20-1,TRBD2,CSASLAGDIYEQYF,TGCAGTGCTAGTCTCGCGGGAGACATATACGAGCAGTACTTC
TRBJ2-1,few,TRBV20-1,TRBD1,CSAITGQEQFF,TGCAGTGCCATAACGGGACAGGAGCAGTTCTTC
TRBJ2-5,few,TRBV6-2/TRBV6-3,TRBD1,CASRTTRGKVRETQYF,TGTGCCAGCCGAACCACCAGGGGGAAGGTACGAGAGACCCAGTACTTC
TRBJ2-1,.,TRBV6-2/TRBV6-3,TRBD1,CASSYFPGQGNNGQFF,TGTGCCAGCAGTTACTTCCCGGGACAGGGAAACAATGGGCAGTTCTTC
TRBJ2-2,once,TRBV6-1,.,CASSELSTGELFF,TGTGCCAGCAGTGAATTAAGCACCGGGGAGCTGTTTTTT
TRBJ2-1,.,TRBV20-1,.,CSARYRISAYNEQFF,TGCAGTGCTAGGTATAGGATTAGCGCTTACAATGAGCAGTTCTTC
TRBJ1-2,few,TRBV20-1,.,CSARVSGYGYTF,TGCAGTGCTAGAGTCAGCGGCTATGGCTACACCTTC
TRBJ2-1,.,TRBV29-1,.,CSVRGRKYNEQFF,TGCAGCGTGCGAGGTCGAAAGTACAATGAGCAGTTCTTC
TRBJ2-7,once,TRBV19,.,CASRGDPSYEQYF,TGTGCCAGTAGGGGAGACCCGTCCTACGAGCAGTACTTC
TRBJ2-2,.,TRBV13,.,CASKARRNTGELFF,TGTGCCTCCAAAGCCAGAAGGAACACCGGGGAGCTGTTTTTT
TRBJ2-3,.,TRBV25-1,.,CASSRGGLLDTQYF,TGTGCCAGTAGTAGGGGGGGGCTCCTGGATACGCAGTATTTT
TRBJ1-1,.,TRBV11-2,.,CASSPAGNRCGAFF,TGTGCCAGCAGCCCGGCAGGGAACAGGTGTGGAGCTTTCTTT
TRBJ1-4,.,TRBV30,.,CAWSVTDYNEKLFF,TGTGCCTGGAGTGTGACCGACTATAATGAAAAACTGTTTTTT
TRBJ2-5,few,TRBV15,TRBD1,CATSKGTVDQETQYF,TGTGCCACCAGCAAGGGGACAGTTGATCAAGAGACCCAGTACTTC
TRBJ2-7,.,TRBV7-2,.,CASSLGASPTYEQYF,TGTGCCAGCAGCTTAGGTGCGTCCCCCACCTACGAGCAGTACTTC
TRBJ2-5,.,TRBV30,TRBD2,CAWSVAGQETQYF,TGTGCCTGGAGTGTAGCGGGACAAGAGACCCAGTACTTC
TRBJ1-2,.,TRBV14,TRBD1,CASSRTGTVYGYTF,TGTGCCAGCAGCCGAACCGGGACAGTCTATGGCTACACCTTC
TRBJ2-1,few,TRBV7-3,.,CASSSTGTYNEQFF,TGTGCCAGCAGCTCAACGGGGACCTACAATGAGCAGTTCTTC
TRBJ2-1,.,TRBV20-1,.,CSAREGASHNEQFF,TGCAGTGCTAGAGAAGGGGCTAGCCACAATGAGCAGTTCTTC
TRBJ2-5,many,TRBV7-2,.,CASSLYAETQYF,TGTGCCAGCAGCCTGTATGCAGAGACCCAGTACTTC
TRBJ2-6,many,TRBV7-3,.,CASSLMGSSGANVLTF,TGTGCCAGCAGCTTAATGGGCAGCTCTGGGGCCAACGTCCTGACTTTC
TRBJ1-2,few,TRBV7-8,.,CASSLGEDGYGYTF,TGTGCCAGCAGCTTAGGGGAGGACGGCTATGGCTACACCTTC
TRBJ2-2,.,TRBV28,.,CASSQGSTGELFF,TGTGCCAGCAGTCAGGGGTCAACCGGGGAGCTGTTTTTT
TRBJ2-1,.,TRBV7-2,TRBD2,CASSVLAGDENEQFF,TGTGCCAGCAGCGTACTAGCGGGAGATGAGAATGAGCAGTTCTTC
TRBJ1-4,few,TRBV6-2/TRBV6-3,.,CASSYSSSGGNEKLFF,TGTGCCAGCAGTTACTCGTCGTCCGGGGGTAATGAAAAACTGTTTTTT
TRBJ1-6,few,TRBV25-1,TRBD1,CASSSFGTAKNSPLHF,TGTGCCAGCAGCTCATTCGGGACAGCGAAAAATTCACCCCTCCACTTT
TRBJ2-3,.,TRBV30,TRBD2,CAFRAGGGDTQYF,TGTGCCTTCAGAGCGGGAGGGGGGGATACGCAGTATTTT
TRBJ2-7,few,TRBV24-1,TRBD2,CATSHGGALYEQYF,TGTGCCACCAGTCACGGGGGGGCCCTCTACGAGCAGTACTTC
TRBJ2-7,.,TRBV24-1,.,CATSDGQSYEQYF,TGTGCCACCAGTGATGGACAGTCCTACGAGCAGTACTTC
TRBJ1-1,once,TRBV29-1,.,CSVVRLGNTEAFF,TGCAGCGTTGTGAGGCTTGGGAACACTGAAGCTTTCTTT
TRBJ1-2,.,TRBV10-3,.,CAIRVMSQYGYTF,TGTGCCATCAGGGTTATGTCGCAGTATGGCTACACCTTC
TRBJ2-3,few,TRBV7-2,.,CASSFKWGTDTQYF,TGTGCCAGCAGCTTCAAGTGGGGCACAGATACGCAGTATTTT
TRBJ2-7,.,TRBV6-2/TRBV6-3,TRBD2,CAGSSHRLAGVSYEQYF,TGTGCCGGCAGTTCTCACCGACTAGCGGGAGTCTCCTACGAGCAGTACTTC
TRBJ1-6,few,TRBV4-1,TRBD1,CASSHITLRGQGYNSPLHF,TGCGCCAGCAGCCATATAACCCTCCGCGGACAGGGGTATAATTCACCCCTCCACTTT
TRBJ2-1,.,TRBV18,.,CASSRVDTSYNEQFF,TGTGCCAGCTCACGTGTCGATACCTCCTACAATGAGCAGTTCTTC
TRBJ2-1,many,TRBV27,.,CASRAFSANEQFF,TGTGCCAGCAGGGCCTTTAGTGCGAATGAGCAGTTCTTC
TRBJ2-6,few,TRBV3-1,.,CASSQLRVAGANVLTF,TGTGCCAGCAGCCAACTCCGGGTTGCTGGGGCCAACGTCCTGACTTTC
TRBJ2-1,.,TRBV7-2,TRBD2,CASSRTSPPYNEQFF,TGTGCCAGCAGCCGGACTAGCCCCCCCTACAATGAGCAGTTCTTC
TRBJ2-2,.,TRBV29-1,TRBD1,CSAGQGTGELFF,TGCAGCGCTGGACAGGGGACCGGGGAGCTGTTTTTT
TRBJ1-4,.,TRBV7-9,.,CAGSSTRGREKLFF,TGTGCCGGCAGCTCCACCCGCGGGAGGGAAAAACTGTTTTTT
TRBJ2-3,.,TRBV2,TRBD1,CASSELSPGQGTRDTQYF,TGTGCCAGCAGTGAACTGTCCCCGGGACAGGGAACAAGGGATACGCAGTATTTT
TRBJ2-3,.,TRBV7-2,TRBD2,CASSLVPAGGSDTQYF,TGTGCCAGCAGCTTAGTCCCAGCGGGAGGGTCAGATACGCAGTATTTT
TRBJ1-2,.,TRBV21-1,.,CASSSLRMANYGYTF,TGTGCCAGCAGCAGTCTCCGGATGGCTAACTATGGCTACACCTTC
TRBJ2-7,.,TRBV10-3,.,CAISDVPGLKGDYEQYF,TGTGCCATCAGTGACGTTCCGGGACTTAAAGGGGACTACGAGCAGTACTTC
TRBJ2-1,.,TRBV6-6,TRBD2,CVSSYGAGGEQFF,TGTGTCAGCAGTTACGGGGCGGGAGGGGAGCAGTTCTTC
TRBJ2-3,few,TRBV29-1,.,CSVERGSDTQYF,TGCAGCGTTGAAAGGGGCTCAGATACGCAGTATTTT
TRBJ1-2,.,TRBV25-1,TRBD1,CASSVSAGTDYGYTF,TGTGCCAGCAGCGTTTCGGCCGGGACAGATTATGGCTACACCTTC
TRBJ1-1,.,TRBV3-1,.,CASSQAHMNTEAFF,TGTGCCAGCAGCCAAGCCCATATGAACACTGAAGCTTTCTTT
TRBJ2-1,.,TRBV20-1,TRBD2,CSAQGLAGGDHNEQFF,TGCAGTGCACAGGGACTAGCGGGAGGCGACCACAATGAGCAGTTCTTC
TRBJ2-7,.,TRBV20-1,.,CSANNPGWHEQYF,TGCAGTGCTAATAACCCAGGATGGCATGAGCAGTACTTC
TRBJ2-4,.,TRBV15,.,CATRPQVQGEQYF,TGTGCCACCAGACCCCAGGTGCAGGGTGAGCAGTACTTC
TRBJ2-3,.,TRBV6-1,TRBD2,CASSRGLAGAPASTDTQYF,TGTGCCAGCAGCAGGGGACTAGCGGGAGCGCCCGCTAGCACAGATACGCAGTATTTT
TRBJ2-4,.,TRBV27,.,CASSSGRTAAKNIQYF,TGTGCCAGCAGTTCCGGACGGACGGCAGCCAAAAACATTCAGTACTTC
TRBJ1-5,once,TRBV3-1,.,CASSQGAGGSQPQHF,TGTGCCAGCAGCCAAGGCGCGGGAGGTAGTCAGCCCCAGCATTTT
TRBJ2-7,.,TRBV6-5,.,CASSQLSGTGAYEQYF,TGTGCCAGCAGCCAACTATCAGGGACCGGGGCCTACGAGCAGTACTTC
TRBJ2-5,.,TRBV10-3,TRBD1,CAISERGKDRKHNEQYF,TGTGCCATCAGTGAAAGGGGAAAGGACAGGAAGCACAATGAGCAGTACTTC
TRBJ1-1,.,TRBV29-1,.,CSVTAQGNTEAFF,TGCAGCGTGACGGCCCAAGGGAACACTGAAGCTTTCTTT
TRBJ2-7,.,TRBV7-2,.,CASSLAGGGTYEQYF,TGTGCCAGCAGCTTAGCCGGCGGCGGGACCTACGAGCAGTACTTC